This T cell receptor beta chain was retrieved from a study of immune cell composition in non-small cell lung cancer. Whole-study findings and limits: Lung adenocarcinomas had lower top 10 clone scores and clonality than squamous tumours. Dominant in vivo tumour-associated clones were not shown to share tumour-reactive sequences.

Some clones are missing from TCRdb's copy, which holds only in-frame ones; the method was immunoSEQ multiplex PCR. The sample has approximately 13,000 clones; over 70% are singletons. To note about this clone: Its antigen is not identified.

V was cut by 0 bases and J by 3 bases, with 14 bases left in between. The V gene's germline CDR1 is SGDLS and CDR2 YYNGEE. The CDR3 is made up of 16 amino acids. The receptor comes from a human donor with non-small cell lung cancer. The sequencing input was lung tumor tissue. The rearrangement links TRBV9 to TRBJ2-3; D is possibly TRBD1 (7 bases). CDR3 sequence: CASSVVPGGTTDTQYF. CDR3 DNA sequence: TGTGCCAGCAGCGTAGTACCAGGGGGGACGACAGATACGCAGTATTTT. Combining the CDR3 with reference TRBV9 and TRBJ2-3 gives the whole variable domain DSGVTQTPKHLITATGQRVTLRCSPRSGDLSVYWYQQSLDQGLQFLIQYYNGEERAKGNILERFSAQQFPDLHSELNLSSLELGDSALYFCASSVVPGGTTDTQYFGPGTRLTVL.